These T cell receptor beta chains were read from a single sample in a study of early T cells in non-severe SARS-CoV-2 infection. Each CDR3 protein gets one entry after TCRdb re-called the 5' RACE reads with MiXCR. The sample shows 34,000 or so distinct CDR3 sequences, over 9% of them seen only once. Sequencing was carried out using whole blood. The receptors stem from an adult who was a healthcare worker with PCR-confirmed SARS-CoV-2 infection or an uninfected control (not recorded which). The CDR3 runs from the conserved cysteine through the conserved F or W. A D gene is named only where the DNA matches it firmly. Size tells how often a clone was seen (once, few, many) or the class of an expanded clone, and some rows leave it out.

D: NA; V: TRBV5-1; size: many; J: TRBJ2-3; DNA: TGCGCCAGCAGCTTAAATCCAGATACGCAGTATTTT; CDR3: CASSLNPDTQYF
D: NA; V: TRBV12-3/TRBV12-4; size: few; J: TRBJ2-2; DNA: TGTGCCAGCAGTCTCCCGACAGACTACACCGGGGAGCTGTTTTTT; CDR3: CASSLPTDYTGELFF
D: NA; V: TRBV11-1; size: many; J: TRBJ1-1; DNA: TGTGCCAGCAGCTTAAGGGTGGACACTGAAGCTTTCTTT; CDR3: CASSLRVDTEAFF
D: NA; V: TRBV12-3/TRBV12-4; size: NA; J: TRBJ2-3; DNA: TGTGCCAGCAGTTTTTTTTCGGCGGGGTGGATGAGAGATACGCAGTATTTT; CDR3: CASSFFSAGWMRDTQYF
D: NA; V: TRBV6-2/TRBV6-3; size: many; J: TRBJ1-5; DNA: TGTGCCAGCAGTTATTGGGCAGGGTATAGCAATCAGCCCCAGCATTTT; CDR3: CASSYWAGYSNQPQHF
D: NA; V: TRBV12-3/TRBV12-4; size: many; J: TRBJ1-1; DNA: TGTGCCAGCAGGGGAGCCCCGACAGACATGAACACTGAAGCTTTCTTT; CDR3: CASRGAPTDMNTEAFF
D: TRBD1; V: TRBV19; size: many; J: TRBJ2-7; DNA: TGTGCCAGTAGTAGGGATATCGGTCCAGGGGGCTACGAGCAGTACTTC; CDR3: CASSRDIGPGGYEQYF
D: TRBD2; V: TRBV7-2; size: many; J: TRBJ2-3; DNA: TGTGCCAGCAGCTGGACTAGCGGGGTGGCAGATACGCAGTATTTT; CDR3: CASSWTSGVADTQYF
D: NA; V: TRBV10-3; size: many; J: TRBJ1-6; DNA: TGTGCCATCTCCTACAGGGAATTAGATTCACCCCTCCACTTT; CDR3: CAISYRELDSPLHF
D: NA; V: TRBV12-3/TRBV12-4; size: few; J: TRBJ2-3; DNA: TGTGCCAGCAGTCTGGCCGCGCATACGCAGTATTTT; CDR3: CASSLAAHTQYF
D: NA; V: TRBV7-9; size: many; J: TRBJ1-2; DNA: TGTGCCAGCAGCAACAATAACTATGGCTACACCTTC; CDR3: CASSNNNYGYTF
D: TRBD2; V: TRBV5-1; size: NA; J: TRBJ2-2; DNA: TGCGCCAGCAGCTTGAACGGGGGGACCGGGGAGCTGTTTTTT; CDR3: CASSLNGGTGELFF
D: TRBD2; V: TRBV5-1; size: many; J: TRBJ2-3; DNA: TGCGCCAGCAGCTACTCCGTCACTTTTGGCGGGGGAACAGATACGCAGTATTTT; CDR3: CASSYSVTFGGGTDTQYF
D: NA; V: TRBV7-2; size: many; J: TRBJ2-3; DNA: TGTGCCAGCAGCTCTAGCACAGATACGCAGTATTTT; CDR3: CASSSSTDTQYF
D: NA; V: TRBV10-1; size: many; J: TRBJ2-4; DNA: TGCGCCAGCAGTGAGTCGGGCCAGGAGCACATTCAGTACTTC; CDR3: CASSESGQEHIQYF
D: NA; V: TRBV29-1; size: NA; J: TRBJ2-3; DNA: TGCAGCGTTGAGCACAGGGCCCGCACAGATACGCAGTATTTT; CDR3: CSVEHRARTDTQYF
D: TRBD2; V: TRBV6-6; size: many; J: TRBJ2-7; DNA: TGTGCCAGCAATCCTAGCGGGTCCTACGAGCAGTACTTC; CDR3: CASNPSGSYEQYF
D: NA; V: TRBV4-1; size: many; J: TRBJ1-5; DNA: TGCGCCAGCAGCTCAACGCGGGCAGGGCCTCCCAATCAGCCCCAGCATTTT; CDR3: CASSSTRAGPPNQPQHF
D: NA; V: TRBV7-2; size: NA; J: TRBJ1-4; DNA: TGTGCCAGCAGAACGACAGAGATAAATGAAAAACTGTTTTTT; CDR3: CASRTTEINEKLFF
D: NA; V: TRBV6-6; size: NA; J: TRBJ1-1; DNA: TGTGCCAGCAGTTCCCCCGCTGGCCCGAACACTGAAGCTTTCTTT; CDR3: CASSSPAGPNTEAFF
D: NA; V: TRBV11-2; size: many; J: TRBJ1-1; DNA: TGTGCCAGCAGCATCGGACAGAACACTGAAGCTTTCTTT; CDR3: CASSIGQNTEAFF
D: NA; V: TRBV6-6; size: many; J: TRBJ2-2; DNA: TGTGCCAGCAGCTTCAACTTGAACACCGGGGAGCTGTTTTTT; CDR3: CASSFNLNTGELFF
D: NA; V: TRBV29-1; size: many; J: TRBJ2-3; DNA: TGCAGCGGTGGACAGCTGGATACGCAGTATTTT; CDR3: CSGGQLDTQYF
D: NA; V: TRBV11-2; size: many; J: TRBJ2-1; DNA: TGTGCCAGCAGCTTACGAGGGGTAGCTTCTACCTACAATGAGCAGTTCTTC; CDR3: CASSLRGVASTYNEQFF
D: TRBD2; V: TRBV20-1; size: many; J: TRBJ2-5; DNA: TGCAGTGGCGGGAGTGGTTCTTTTGACCAAGAGACCCAGTACTTC; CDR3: CSGGSGSFDQETQYF
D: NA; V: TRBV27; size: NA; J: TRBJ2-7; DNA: TGTGCCAGCAGTTTAGGGCAGGGTTGGTCCTACGAGCAGTACTTC; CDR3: CASSLGQGWSYEQYF
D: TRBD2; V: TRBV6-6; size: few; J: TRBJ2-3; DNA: TGTGCCAGCAGTTATTGGGTTCGACTAGCGGGGGGCACAGATACGCAGTATTTT; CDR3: CASSYWVRLAGGTDTQYF
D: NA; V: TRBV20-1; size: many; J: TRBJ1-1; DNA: TGCAGTGTGCGGGAAGAGACTGAAGCTTTCTTT; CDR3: CSVREETEAFF
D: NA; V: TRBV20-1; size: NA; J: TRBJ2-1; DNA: TGCAGTGCTACTACGACAGGAGAGAACTACAATGAGCAGTTCTTC; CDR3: CSATTTGENYNEQFF
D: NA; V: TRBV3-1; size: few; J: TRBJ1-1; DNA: TGTGCCAGCGGGAGGGCAGGTAGCGCGAGCACTGAAGCTTTCTTT; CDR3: CASGRAGSASTEAFF
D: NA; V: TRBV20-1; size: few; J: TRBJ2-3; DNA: TGCAGTGCTAGAGGGGACAGCGCGGGGTACACAGATACGCAGTATTTT; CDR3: CSARGDSAGYTDTQYF
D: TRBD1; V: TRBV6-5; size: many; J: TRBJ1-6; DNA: TGTGCCAGCAGTTACTCGAGGGGGCCCCATTCACCCCTCCACTTT; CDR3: CASSYSRGPHSPLHF
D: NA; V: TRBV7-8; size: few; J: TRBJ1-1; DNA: TGTGCCAGCAGCCTGGGCCGTTTCGGGGGTGAAGCTTTCTTT; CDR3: CASSLGRFGGEAFF
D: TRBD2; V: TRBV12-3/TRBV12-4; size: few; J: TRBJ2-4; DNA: TGTGCCAGCAGTTTAAGGCTAGCGGGGCCCGTGATTCAGTACTTC; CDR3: CASSLRLAGPVIQYF
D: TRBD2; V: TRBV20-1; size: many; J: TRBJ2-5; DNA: TGCAGTGCTCCGGGACTAGCGGGGGCCGGAGAGACCCAGTACTTC; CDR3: CSAPGLAGAGETQYF
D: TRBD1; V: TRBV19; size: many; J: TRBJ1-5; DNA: TGTGCCAGTAGTCAAGGACAGGGGGCAGGTCAGCCCCAGCATTTT; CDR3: CASSQGQGAGQPQHF
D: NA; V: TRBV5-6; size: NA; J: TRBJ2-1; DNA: TGTGCCAGCAGCTCGTTCGGTGGATATAGGCAGTTCTTC; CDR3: CASSSFGGYRQFF
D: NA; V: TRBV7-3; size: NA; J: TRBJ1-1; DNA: TGTGCCAGCAGCTTACAGGCCCCTTGGGCAGAAGCTTTCTTT; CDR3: CASSLQAPWAEAFF
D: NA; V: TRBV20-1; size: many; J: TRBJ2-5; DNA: TGCAGTGCTAGAGACAACTCTAAGCGGCTCTTTGTGGAGACCCAGTACTTC; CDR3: CSARDNSKRLFVETQYF
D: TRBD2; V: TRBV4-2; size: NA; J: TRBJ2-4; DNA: TGTGCCAGCAGCCAAGATAAGGGGGTAGCGGGGGCCAAAAACATTCAGTACTTC; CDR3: CASSQDKGVAGAKNIQYF
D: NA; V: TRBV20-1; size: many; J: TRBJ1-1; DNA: TGCAGTGCTAGAGTGGGGGGGAACTTTAACACTGAAGCTTTCTTT; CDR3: CSARVGGNFNTEAFF